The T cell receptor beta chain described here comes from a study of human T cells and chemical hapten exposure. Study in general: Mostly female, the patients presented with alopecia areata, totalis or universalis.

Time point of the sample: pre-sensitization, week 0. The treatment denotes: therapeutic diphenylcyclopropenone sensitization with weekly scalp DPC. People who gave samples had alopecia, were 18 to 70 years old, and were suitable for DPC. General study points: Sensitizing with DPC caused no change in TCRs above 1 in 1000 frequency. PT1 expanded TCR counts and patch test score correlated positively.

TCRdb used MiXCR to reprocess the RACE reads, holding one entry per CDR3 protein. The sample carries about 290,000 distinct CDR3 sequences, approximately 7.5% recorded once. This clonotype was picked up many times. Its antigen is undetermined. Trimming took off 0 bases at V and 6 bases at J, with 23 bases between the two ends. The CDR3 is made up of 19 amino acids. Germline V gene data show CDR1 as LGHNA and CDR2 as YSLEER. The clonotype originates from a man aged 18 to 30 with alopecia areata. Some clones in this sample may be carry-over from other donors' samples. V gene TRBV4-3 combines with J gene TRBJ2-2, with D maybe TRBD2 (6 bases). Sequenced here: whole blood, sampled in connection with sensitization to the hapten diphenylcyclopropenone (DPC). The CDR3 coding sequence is TGCGCCAGCAGCCAAGATATGGTCCCCGCGGGGAGTGTTTCCGGGGAGCTGTTTTTT. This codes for CASSQDMVPAGSVSGELFF.